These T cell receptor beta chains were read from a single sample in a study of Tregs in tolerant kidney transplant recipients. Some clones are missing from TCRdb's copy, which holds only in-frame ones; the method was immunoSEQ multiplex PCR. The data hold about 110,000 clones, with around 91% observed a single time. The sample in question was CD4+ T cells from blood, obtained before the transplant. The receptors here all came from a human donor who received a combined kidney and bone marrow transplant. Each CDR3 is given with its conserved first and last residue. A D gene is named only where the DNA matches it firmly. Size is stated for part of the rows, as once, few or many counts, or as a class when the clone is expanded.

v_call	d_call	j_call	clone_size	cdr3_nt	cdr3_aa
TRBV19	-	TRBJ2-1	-	TGTGCCAGTACCCCCGGGCCGAGCGGGGAGCAGTTCTTC	CASTPGPSGEQFF
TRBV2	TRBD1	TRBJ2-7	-	TGTGCCAGCAGGCCTGACAGGGCCCTACTCTCCTACGAGCAGTACTTC	CASRPDRALLSYEQYF
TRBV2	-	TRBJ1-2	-	TGTGCCAGCAGCGGACAGAACTATGGCTACACCTTC	CASSGQNYGYTF
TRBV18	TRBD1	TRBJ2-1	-	TGTGCCAGCTCACGAACCCGACAGGGCGTTGATGAGCAGTTCTTC	CASSRTRQGVDEQFF
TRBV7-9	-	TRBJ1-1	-	TGTGCCAGCAGCTTATTCGGGGATACTGAAGCTTTCTTT	CASSLFGDTEAFF
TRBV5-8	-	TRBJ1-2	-	TGTGCCAGCAGCCTCCATACAGGGAACCTTAACTATGGCTACACCTTC	CASSLHTGNLNYGYTF
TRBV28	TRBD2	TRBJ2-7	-	TGTGCCAGCAGTCAAATACTAGCGGGAGGCTCCTACGAGCAGTACTTC	CASSQILAGGSYEQYF
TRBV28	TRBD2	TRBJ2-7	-	TGTGCCAGCAGTTCCGGGACTACGATCTACGAGCAGTACTTC	CASSSGTTIYEQYF
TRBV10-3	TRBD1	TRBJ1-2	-	TGTGCCACACAGCCTCCGGGACAGGGGGGTGCTAGGGGCCACACCTTC	CATQPPGQGGARGHTF
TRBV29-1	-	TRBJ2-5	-	TGCAGCGTTGCTTATAGGGGCAGGGCCCGTCAAGAGATTCGGTACTTC	CSVAYRGRARQEIRYF
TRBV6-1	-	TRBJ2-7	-	TGTGCCAGCAGTGAAGCAGGGAGGTACGAGCAGTACTTC	CASSEAGRYEQYF
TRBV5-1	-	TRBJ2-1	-	TGCGCCAGCAGCTTCGAGCACTCGAGCTCCTACAATGAGCAGTTCTTC	CASSFEHSSSYNEQFF
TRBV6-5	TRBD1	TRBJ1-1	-	TGTGCCAGCAGTTACTCGCAGGGGGTTGGAACTGAAGCTTTCTTT	CASSYSQGVGTEAFF
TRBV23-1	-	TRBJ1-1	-	TGCGCCAGCAGTCAATGGCGAGTGACAGGCTCCCCCACTGAAGCTTTCTTT	CASSQWRVTGSPTEAFF
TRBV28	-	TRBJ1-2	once	TGTGCCAGCAGTTTAATGACAGAAGGCTACACCTTC	CASSLMTEGYTF
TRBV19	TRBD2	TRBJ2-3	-	TGTGCCACCAGACTAGCGGGGGTTCGGATGCAGTATTTT	CATRLAGVRMQYF
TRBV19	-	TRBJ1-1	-	TGTGCCAGTACCCAAGGGAGGGCGGGTGCTTTCTTT	CASTQGRAGAFF
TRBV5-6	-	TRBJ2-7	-	TGTGCCAGCAGCCCAAGCCTTACGGGGGCCTACGAGCAGTACTTC	CASSPSLTGAYEQYF
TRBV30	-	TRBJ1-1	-	TGTGCCTGGAGTTATGGGGCGAGCACTGAAGCTTTCTTT	CAWSYGASTEAFF
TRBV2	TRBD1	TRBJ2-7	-	TGTGCCAGCAGTGCGGCAGGGGGCAATTACGAGCAGTACTTC	CASSAAGGNYEQYF
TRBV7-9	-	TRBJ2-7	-	TGTGCCAGCAGCTCCACTTACGAGCAGTACTTC	CASSSTYEQYF
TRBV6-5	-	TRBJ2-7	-	TGTGCCAGCAGTTACCGTCGACCGGAGGCCTACGAGCAGTACTTC	CASSYRRPEAYEQYF
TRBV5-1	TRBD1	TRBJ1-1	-	TGCGCCAGCAGCTTGGTGGACAGGGGATCGAACACTGAAGCTTTCTTT	CASSLVDRGSNTEAFF
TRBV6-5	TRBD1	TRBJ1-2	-	TGTGCCAGCAGGCTCACAGGGGGTGCCTATGGCTACACCTTC	CASRLTGGAYGYTF
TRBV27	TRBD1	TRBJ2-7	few	TGTGCCAGCGCATGGGACAGATCCTACGAGCAGTACTTC	CASAWDRSYEQYF
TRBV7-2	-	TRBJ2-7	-	TGTGCCAGCAGCCCCTCCTACTACGAGCAGTACTTC	CASSPSYYEQYF
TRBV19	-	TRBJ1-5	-	TGTGCCAGTAGTATAGACCGGGACACCCAGCCCCAGCATTTT	CASSIDRDTQPQHF
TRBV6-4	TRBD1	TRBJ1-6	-	TGTGCCAGCAGTCCCGACAGGGGCAATTTCTCACCCCTCCACTTT	CASSPDRGNFSPLHF
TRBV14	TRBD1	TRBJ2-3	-	TGTGCCAGCAGCCCCGCCGCGACAGGGACAGATACGCAGTATTTT	CASSPAATGTDTQYF
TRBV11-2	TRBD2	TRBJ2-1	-	TGTGCCAGCAGCTCCATAGCGGGAGGGGGCTACAATGAGCAGTTCTTC	CASSSIAGGGYNEQFF
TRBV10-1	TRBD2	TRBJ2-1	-	TGCGCCAGCAGTGAGCTTAGCGGGAGCCCCAGGGGCAATGAGCAGTTCTTC	CASSELSGSPRGNEQFF
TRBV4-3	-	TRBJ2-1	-	TGCGCCAGCAGCCCCGCCCTAAGCGGATACAATGAGCAGTTCTTC	CASSPALSGYNEQFF
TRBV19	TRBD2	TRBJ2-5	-	TGTGCCAGTAGCCTAGCGGTTCAAGAGACCCAGTACTTC	CASSLAVQETQYF
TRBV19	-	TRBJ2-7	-	TGTGCCAGTAGCCTACTGGAGGGAGACTACGAGCAGTACTTC	CASSLLEGDYEQYF
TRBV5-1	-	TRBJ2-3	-	TGCGCCAGCAGCCGCAAACTAGCAGCGGGCACAGATACGCAGTATTTT	CASSRKLAAGTDTQYF
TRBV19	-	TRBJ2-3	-	TGTGCCAGTAACCCACGGACAGATACGCAGTATTTT	CASNPRTDTQYF
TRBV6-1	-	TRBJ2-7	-	TGTGCCAGCAGTGAAGCCGGGTACGAGCAGTACTTC	CASSEAGYEQYF
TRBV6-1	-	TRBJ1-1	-	TGTGCCATTACGACGGGGGAAGCTTTCTTT	CAITTGEAFF
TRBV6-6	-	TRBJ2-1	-	TGTGCCAGCAGCCGAACGGGATCTGAGCAGTTCTTC	CASSRTGSEQFF
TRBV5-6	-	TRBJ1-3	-	TGTGCCAGCAGCTTAAGGACTCCTGGAAACACCATATATTTT	CASSLRTPGNTIYF
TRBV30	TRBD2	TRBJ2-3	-	TGTGCCTGGAGTTCCGGACTAGCGGGATTGGGAGATACGCAGTATTTT	CAWSSGLAGLGDTQYF
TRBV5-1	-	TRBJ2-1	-	TGCGCCAGCAGCTTGAGCTCGAGAACTCAGTTCTTC	CASSLSSRTQFF
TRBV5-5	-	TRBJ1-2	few	TGTGCCAGCAGCCTCCCCCACTATGGCTACACCTTC	CASSLPHYGYTF
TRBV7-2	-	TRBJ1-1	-	TGTGCCAGCAGCTTAGGTGCGGGGGGCACTGAAGCTTTCTTT	CASSLGAGGTEAFF
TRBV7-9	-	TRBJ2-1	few	TGTGCCAGCAGCTTAGCTGGCTTGGACAGCTCGGAGTTCTTC	CASSLAGLDSSEFF
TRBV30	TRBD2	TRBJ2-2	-	TGTGCCTGGAGTCGGCTAGCGGGATTCTTTGAACCCGACGGAGGGGAGCTGTTTTTT	CAWSRLAGFFEPDGGELFF
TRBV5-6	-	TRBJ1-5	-	TGTGCCAGCAGCTCGTTCGCAGGGTCTCATCAGCCCCAGCATTTT	CASSSFAGSHQPQHF
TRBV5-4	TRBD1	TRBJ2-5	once	TGTGCCAGCAGCAGCAGGGACAGGGGAGGGCAAGAGACCCAGTACTTC	CASSSRDRGGQETQYF
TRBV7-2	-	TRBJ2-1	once	TGTGCCAGCACCACGGACTTCTCCTACAATGAGCAGTTCTTC	CASTTDFSYNEQFF
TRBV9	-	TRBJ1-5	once	TGTGCCAGCAGCGAAGACAGTCGGGATCAGCCCCAGCATTTT	CASSEDSRDQPQHF
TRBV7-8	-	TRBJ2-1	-	TGTGCCAGCAGCCGAGAGGGTAATGAGCAGTTCTTC	CASSREGNEQFF
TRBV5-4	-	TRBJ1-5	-	TGTGCCAGCAGCTTCACAGGGTCGTTTGGCAATCAGCCCCAGCATTTT	CASSFTGSFGNQPQHF
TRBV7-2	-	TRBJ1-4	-	TGTGCCAGCAGCTTGCACGGAAAGGGGCCGGAGGAAAAACTGTTTTTT	CASSLHGKGPEEKLFF
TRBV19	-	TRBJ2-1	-	TGTGCCAGTAGGATTAGCGGGACAGATGAGCAGTTCTTC	CASRISGTDEQFF
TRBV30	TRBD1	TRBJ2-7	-	TGTGCCTGGAGACCCCCGGGACAGTCGGGACAGTACTTC	CAWRPPGQSGQYF
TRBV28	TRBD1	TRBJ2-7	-	TGTGCCAGCAGTCCCCCAGGGGGCGCCTACGAGCAGTACTTC	CASSPPGGAYEQYF
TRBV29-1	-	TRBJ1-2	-	TGCAGCGTTGACAGGATTAACTATGGCTACACCTTC	CSVDRINYGYTF
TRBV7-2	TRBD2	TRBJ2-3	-	TGTGCCAGCAGCTTATTGGGGGGGAATACAGATACGCAGTATTTT	CASSLLGGNTDTQYF
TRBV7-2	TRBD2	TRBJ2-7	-	TGTGCCAGCAGCCGGCAGGGACTAGCGGAGCCCTACGAGCAGTACTTC	CASSRQGLAEPYEQYF